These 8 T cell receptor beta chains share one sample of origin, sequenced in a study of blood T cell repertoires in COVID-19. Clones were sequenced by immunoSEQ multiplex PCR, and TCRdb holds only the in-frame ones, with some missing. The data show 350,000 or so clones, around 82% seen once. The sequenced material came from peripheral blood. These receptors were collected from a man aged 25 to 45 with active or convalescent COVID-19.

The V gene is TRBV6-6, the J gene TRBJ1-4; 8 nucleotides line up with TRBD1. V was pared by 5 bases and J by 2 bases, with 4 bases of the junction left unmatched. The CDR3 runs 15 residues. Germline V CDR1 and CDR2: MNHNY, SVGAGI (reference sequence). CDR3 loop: CASSDTGGTNEKLFF. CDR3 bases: TGTGCCAGCAGTGATACAGGGGGGACTAATGAAAAACTGTTTTTT.

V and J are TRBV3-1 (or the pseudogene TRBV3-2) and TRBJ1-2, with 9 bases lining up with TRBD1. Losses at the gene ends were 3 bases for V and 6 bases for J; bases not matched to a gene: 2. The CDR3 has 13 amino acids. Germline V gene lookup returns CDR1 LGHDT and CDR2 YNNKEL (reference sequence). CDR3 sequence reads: CASSQRTGDGYTF. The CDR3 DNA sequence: TGTGCCAGCAGCCAGAGGACAGGGGATGGCTACACCTTC.

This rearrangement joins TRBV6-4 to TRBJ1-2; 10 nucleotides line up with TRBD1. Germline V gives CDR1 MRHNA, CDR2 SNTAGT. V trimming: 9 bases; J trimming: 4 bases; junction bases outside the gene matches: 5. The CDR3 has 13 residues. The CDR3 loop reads CARPGQGCYGYTF. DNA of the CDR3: TGTGCCAGACCGGGACAGGGGTGCTATGGCTACACCTTC.

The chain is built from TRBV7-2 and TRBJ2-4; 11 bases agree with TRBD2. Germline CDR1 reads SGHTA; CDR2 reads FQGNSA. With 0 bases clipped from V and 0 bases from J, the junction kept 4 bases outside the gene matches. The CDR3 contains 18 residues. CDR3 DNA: TGTGCCAGCAGCTTAGCGGGACTAGCGGTACTAGCCAAAAACATTCAGTACTTC. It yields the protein CASSLAGLAVLAKNIQYF.

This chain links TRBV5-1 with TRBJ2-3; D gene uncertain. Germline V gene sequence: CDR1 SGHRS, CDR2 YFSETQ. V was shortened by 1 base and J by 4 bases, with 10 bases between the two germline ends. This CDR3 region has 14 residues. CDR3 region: CASSLTPPPDTQYF. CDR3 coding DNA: TGCGCCAGCAGCTTGACTCCTCCCCCAGATACGCAGTATTTT.

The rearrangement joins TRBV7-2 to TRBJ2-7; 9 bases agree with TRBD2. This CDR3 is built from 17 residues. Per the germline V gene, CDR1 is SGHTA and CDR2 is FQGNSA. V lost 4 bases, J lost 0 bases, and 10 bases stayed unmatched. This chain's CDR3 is CASSSRGTSYLSYEQYF. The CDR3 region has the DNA TGTGCCAGCAGCTCCAGGGGGACTAGCTACCTCTCCTACGAGCAGTACTTC.

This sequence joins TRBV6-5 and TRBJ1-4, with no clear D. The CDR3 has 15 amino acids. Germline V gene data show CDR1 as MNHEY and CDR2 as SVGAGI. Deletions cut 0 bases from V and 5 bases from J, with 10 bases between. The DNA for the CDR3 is TGTGCCAGCAGTTACTCGCGGGAGATAAATGAAAAACTGTTTTTT. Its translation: CASSYSREINEKLFF.

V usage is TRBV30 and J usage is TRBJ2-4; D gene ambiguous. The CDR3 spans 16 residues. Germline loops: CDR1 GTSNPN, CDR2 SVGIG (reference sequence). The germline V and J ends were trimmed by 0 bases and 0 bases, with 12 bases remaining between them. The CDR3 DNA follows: TGTGCCTGGAGTGTCCCCAGAACCCTAGCCAAAAACATTCAGTACTTC. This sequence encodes CAWSVPRTLAKNIQYF.